In its sample, the clone carrying this T cell receptor delta chain ranks as hyperexpanded (1% or more). The sample has other DNA sequences that encode this CDR3 too. This sample was included in a study of gamma-delta chains in newborns, infants, children. As for the study in general: Microbial exposure reportedly drives polyclonal innate γδ T cell expansion after birth.

V lost 3 bases and J lost 10; bases outside the gene matches: 5. This CDR3 region has 12 residues. Germline V gene lookup returns CDR1 GEAIGNYY and CDR2 EKD. TCRdb called clones from the reads again using CATT. The sample contains 1,100 or so delta-chain clones, 3% to 4% of which appear only once. Sequencing was carried out using blood. V usage is TRDV2 and J usage is TRDJ1, with 9 bases fitting TRDD3. The clonotype was recovered from a child who was a newborn, infant or young child, either healthy, febrile or measles-vaccinated (not recorded which). This chain's CDR3 is CACDPGGSRLIF. The CDR3 nucleotides are TGTGCCTGTGACCCTGGGGGATCCAGACTCATCTTT.